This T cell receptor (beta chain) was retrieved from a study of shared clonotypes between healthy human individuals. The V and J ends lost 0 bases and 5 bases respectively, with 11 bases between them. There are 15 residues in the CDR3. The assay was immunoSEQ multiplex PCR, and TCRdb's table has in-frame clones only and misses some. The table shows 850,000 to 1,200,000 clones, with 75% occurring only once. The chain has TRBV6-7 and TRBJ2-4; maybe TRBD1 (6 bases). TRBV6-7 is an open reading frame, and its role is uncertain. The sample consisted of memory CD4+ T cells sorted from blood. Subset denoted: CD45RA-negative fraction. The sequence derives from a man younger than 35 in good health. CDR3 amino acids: CASSYSGAGENIQYF. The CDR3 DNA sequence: TGTGCCAGCAGTTACTCGGGGGCAGGGGAAAACATTCAGTACTTC.